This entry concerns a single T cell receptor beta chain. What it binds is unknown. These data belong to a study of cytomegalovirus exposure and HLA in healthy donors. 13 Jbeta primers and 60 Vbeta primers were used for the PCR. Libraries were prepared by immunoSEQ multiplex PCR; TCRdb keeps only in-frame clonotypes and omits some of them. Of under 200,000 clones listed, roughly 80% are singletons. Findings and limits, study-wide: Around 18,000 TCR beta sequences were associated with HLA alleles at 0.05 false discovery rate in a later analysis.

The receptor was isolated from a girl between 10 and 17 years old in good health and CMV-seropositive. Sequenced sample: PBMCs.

CDR3 coding DNA: TGTGCCAGTAGTTCGACGACTAGCGGGGGGGCTAATGAGCAGTTCTTC. Translating gives CASSSTTSGGANEQFF. This sequence joins TRBV19 and TRBJ2-1; TRBD2 matches 14 bases. The CDR3 loop spans 16 amino acids. Losses at the gene ends were 5 bases for V and 7 bases for J; bases not matched to a gene: 7. Germline values: CDR1 LNHDA, CDR2 SQIVND (reference sequence).